A selection of T cell receptor beta chains follows, all from one sample in a study of blood T cell repertoires in COVID-19. Data came from immunoSEQ multiplex PCR; TCRdb stores just in-frame clones and leaves some out. There are fewer than 400,000 clones in the sample; just over 85% occur only once, and about 4.6% lies in the top ten. The source material was PBMCs or T cells enriched from blood (not recorded which). The source of these receptors is a man aged 30 to 45 who had recovered from COVID-19. The CDR3 runs from the conserved cysteine through the conserved F or W. Each record gives: CDR3 length, V gene, D gene, clone size, J gene, CDR3 protein, CDR3 DNA. The D gene is left open where the match is weak. A row's size may be missing; if present it is once, few, many or a size class.

len: 12
v_gene: TRBV3-1/TRBV3-2
d_gene: NA
abundance: NA
j_gene: TRBJ2-5
CDR3aa: CASSASAETQYF
CDR3nt: TGTGCCAGCAGCGCTAGCGCTGAGACCCAGTACTTC

len: 14
v_gene: TRBV24-1
d_gene: TRBD1
abundance: NA
j_gene: TRBJ2-1
CDR3aa: CATSGQGIGNEQFF
CDR3nt: TGTGCCACCAGCGGACAGGGAATAGGGAATGAGCAGTTCTTC

len: 15
v_gene: TRBV27
d_gene: TRBD1
abundance: NA
j_gene: TRBJ2-1
CDR3aa: CASSVRDRGWNEQFF
CDR3nt: TGTGCCAGCAGTGTCCGGGACAGGGGTTGGAATGAGCAGTTCTTC

len: 15
v_gene: TRBV4-1
d_gene: NA
abundance: NA
j_gene: TRBJ2-7
CDR3aa: CASSQQGLGSYEQYF
CDR3nt: TGCGCCAGCAGCCAGCAGGGGTTGGGCTCCTACGAGCAGTACTTC

len: 15
v_gene: TRBV5-4
d_gene: TRBD2
abundance: NA
j_gene: TRBJ2-5
CDR3aa: CASSASGGKGETQYF
CDR3nt: TGTGCCAGCAGCGCCTCGGGGGGAAAGGGAGAGACCCAGTACTTC

len: 14
v_gene: TRBV2
d_gene: TRBD1
abundance: NA
j_gene: TRBJ1-4
CDR3aa: CAAFGTATNEKLFF
CDR3nt: TGTGCCGCCTTTGGGACAGCAACTAATGAAAAACTGTTTTTT

len: 15
v_gene: TRBV18
d_gene: NA
abundance: once
j_gene: TRBJ1-1
CDR3aa: CASSPNTGETTEAFF
CDR3nt: TGTGCCAGCTCGCCCAACACGGGGGAGACCACTGAAGCTTTCTTT

len: 15
v_gene: TRBV28
d_gene: NA
abundance: NA
j_gene: TRBJ2-7
CDR3aa: CASSFVPGYPYEQYF
CDR3nt: TGTGCCAGCAGTTTTGTCCCCGGGTACCCCTACGAGCAGTACTTC

len: 18
v_gene: TRBV11-2
d_gene: TRBD2
abundance: once
j_gene: TRBJ2-1
CDR3aa: CASSLLTRTSGRRNEQFF
CDR3nt: TGTGCCAGCAGCCTACTTACCCGGACTAGCGGGAGGAGGAATGAGCAGTTCTTC

len: 13
v_gene: TRBV10-3
d_gene: NA
abundance: NA
j_gene: TRBJ1-5
CDR3aa: CAISEGGTRPQHF
CDR3nt: TGTGCCATCAGTGAGGGGGGGACCAGGCCCCAGCATTTT

len: 14
v_gene: TRBV5-1
d_gene: NA
abundance: NA
j_gene: TRBJ2-7
CDR3aa: CASSAQGVPYEQYF
CDR3nt: TGCGCCAGCAGCGCACAGGGAGTTCCCTACGAGCAGTACTTC

len: 12
v_gene: TRBV24-1
d_gene: NA
abundance: once
j_gene: TRBJ1-2
CDR3aa: CATSDLERGYTF
CDR3nt: TGTGCCACCAGTGACCTAGAACGGGGCTACACCTTC

len: 14
v_gene: TRBV6-6
d_gene: NA
abundance: NA
j_gene: TRBJ2-7
CDR3aa: CASSYSPSSYEQYF
CDR3nt: TGTGCCAGCAGTTACTCACCCAGCTCCTACGAGCAGTACTTC

len: 15
v_gene: TRBV5-5
d_gene: NA
abundance: NA
j_gene: TRBJ2-5
CDR3aa: CASSRAGGLQETQYF
CDR3nt: TGTGCCAGCAGCCGGGCCGGGGGGCTCCAAGAGACCCAGTACTTC

len: 15
v_gene: TRBV5-6
d_gene: NA
abundance: NA
j_gene: TRBJ1-4
CDR3aa: CASSTRGGTNEKLFF
CDR3nt: TGTGCCAGCAGCACCAGGGGAGGGACTAATGAAAAACTGTTTTTT

len: 17
v_gene: TRBV5-1
d_gene: TRBD2
abundance: NA
j_gene: TRBJ2-1
CDR3aa: CASSRTVSGSLGSEQFF
CDR3nt: TGCGCCAGCAGCCGAACCGTTAGCGGGAGCCTCGGGAGTGAGCAGTTCTTC

len: 14
v_gene: TRBV10-3
d_gene: NA
abundance: NA
j_gene: TRBJ1-1
CDR3aa: CAISESPGRTEAFF
CDR3nt: TGTGCCATCAGTGAGTCCCCGGGAAGGACTGAAGCTTTCTTT

len: 17
v_gene: TRBV15
d_gene: TRBD2
abundance: NA
j_gene: TRBJ2-3
CDR3aa: CATSRGASGSSTDTQYF
CDR3nt: TGTGCCACCAGCAGAGGGGCTAGCGGGTCTAGCACAGATACGCAGTATTTT

len: 14
v_gene: TRBV24-1
d_gene: NA
abundance: NA
j_gene: TRBJ2-5
CDR3aa: CATSDDMYQETQYF
CDR3nt: TGTGCCACCAGTGATGACATGTACCAAGAGACCCAGTACTTC

len: 16
v_gene: TRBV19
d_gene: NA
abundance: NA
j_gene: TRBJ1-2
CDR3aa: CASSRETIGQDYGYTF
CDR3nt: TGTGCCAGTAGTAGGGAAACGATCGGACAAGACTATGGCTACACCTTC

len: 15
v_gene: TRBV27
d_gene: TRBD1
abundance: NA
j_gene: TRBJ2-7
CDR3aa: CASSPIGQGRGEQYF
CDR3nt: TGTGCCAGCAGTCCGATAGGACAGGGGAGAGGCGAGCAGTACTTC

len: 15
v_gene: TRBV5-1
d_gene: NA
abundance: NA
j_gene: TRBJ2-7
CDR3aa: CATRAGPHPYYEQYF
CDR3nt: TGCGCCACAAGAGCTGGGCCCCACCCCTACTACGAGCAGTACTTC

len: 15
v_gene: TRBV19
d_gene: NA
abundance: NA
j_gene: TRBJ1-5
CDR3aa: CASSKGQYSNQPQHF
CDR3nt: TGTGCCAGTAGTAAAGGACAGTATAGCAATCAGCCCCAGCATTTT

len: 13
v_gene: TRBV12-3/TRBV12-4
d_gene: TRBD2
abundance: NA
j_gene: TRBJ2-3
CDR3aa: CASSLRGGETQYF
CDR3nt: TGTGCCAGCAGTTTAAGGGGAGGGGAGACGCAGTATTTT

len: 16
v_gene: TRBV24-1
d_gene: NA
abundance: NA
j_gene: TRBJ1-5
CDR3aa: CATSDGAGISNQPQHF
CDR3nt: TGTGCCACCAGTGATGGAGCTGGTATAAGCAATCAGCCCCAGCATTTT

len: 15
v_gene: TRBV5-1
d_gene: NA
abundance: NA
j_gene: TRBJ2-7
CDR3aa: CASSLGSTSSGEQYF
CDR3nt: TGCGCCAGCAGCTTGGGATCGACTAGTTCGGGGGAGCAGTACTTC

len: 15
v_gene: TRBV13
d_gene: NA
abundance: NA
j_gene: TRBJ2-2
CDR3aa: CASSLGGGFAGELFF
CDR3nt: TGTGCCAGCAGCTTAGGTGGGGGGTTCGCCGGGGAGCTGTTTTTT

len: 12
v_gene: TRBV29-1
d_gene: TRBD1
abundance: NA
j_gene: TRBJ1-1
CDR3aa: CSVLHRGPEAFF
CDR3nt: TGCAGCGTTCTCCACAGGGGCCCTGAAGCTTTCTTT

len: 16
v_gene: TRBV11-3
d_gene: NA
abundance: NA
j_gene: TRBJ2-7
CDR3aa: CASSLDNRDYLYEQYF
CDR3nt: TGTGCCAGCAGCTTAGATAACAGGGATTATCTCTACGAGCAGTACTTC

len: 13
v_gene: TRBV10-3
d_gene: TRBD1
abundance: NA
j_gene: TRBJ2-3
CDR3aa: CAISLDRGDTQYF
CDR3nt: TGTGCCATCAGTTTAGACAGGGGTGATACGCAGTATTTT

len: 14
v_gene: TRBV6-5
d_gene: TRBD1
abundance: NA
j_gene: TRBJ1-4
CDR3aa: CASSPRGLGEKLFF
CDR3nt: TGTGCCAGCAGCCCCAGGGGGCTAGGTGAAAAACTGTTTTTT

len: 18
v_gene: TRBV7-2
d_gene: TRBD2
abundance: NA
j_gene: TRBJ2-1
CDR3aa: CASSLAGGLAGSYNEQFF
CDR3nt: TGTGCCAGCAGCTTAGCGGGAGGACTAGCGGGATCCTACAATGAGCAGTTCTTC

len: 16
v_gene: TRBV5-1
d_gene: TRBD1
abundance: NA
j_gene: TRBJ2-5
CDR3aa: CASSFLPGQGDGRQYF
CDR3nt: TGCGCCAGCAGCTTTCTACCGGGACAGGGTGATGGTCGTCAGTACTTC

len: 14
v_gene: TRBV2
d_gene: NA
abundance: NA
j_gene: TRBJ2-7
CDR3aa: CASTLGSKASEQYF
CDR3nt: TGTGCCAGCACGCTCGGCAGCAAGGCTAGCGAGCAGTACTTC

len: 13
v_gene: TRBV19
d_gene: TRBD1
abundance: NA
j_gene: TRBJ2-1
CDR3aa: CASSRRQGYEQFF
CDR3nt: TGTGCCAGTAGTAGACGACAGGGCTATGAGCAGTTCTTC

len: 16
v_gene: TRBV11-3
d_gene: NA
abundance: NA
j_gene: TRBJ2-7
CDR3aa: CASSVRGDWSSYEQYF
CDR3nt: TGTGCCAGCAGCGTCAGGGGTGATTGGAGCTCCTACGAGCAGTACTTC

len: 17
v_gene: TRBV7-6
d_gene: NA
abundance: NA
j_gene: TRBJ1-4
CDR3aa: CASSPARAIGLNEKLFF
CDR3nt: TGTGCCAGCAGCCCAGCGCGGGCGATCGGGTTAAATGAAAAACTGTTTTTT